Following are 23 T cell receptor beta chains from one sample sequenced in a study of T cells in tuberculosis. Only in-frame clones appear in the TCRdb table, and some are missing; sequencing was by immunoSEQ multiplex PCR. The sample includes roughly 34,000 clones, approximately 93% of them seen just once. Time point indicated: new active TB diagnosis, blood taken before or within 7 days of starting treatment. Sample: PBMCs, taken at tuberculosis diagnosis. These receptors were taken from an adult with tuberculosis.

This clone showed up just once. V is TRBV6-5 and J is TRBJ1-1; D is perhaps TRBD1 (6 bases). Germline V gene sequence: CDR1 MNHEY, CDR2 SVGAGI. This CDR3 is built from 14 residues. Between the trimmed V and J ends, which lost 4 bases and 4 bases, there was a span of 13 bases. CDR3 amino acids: CASSSGAYGTEAFF. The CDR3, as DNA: TGTGCCAGCAGTTCAGGGGCTTACGGCACTGAAGCTTTCTTT.

This CDR3 is CASSRDRNLYEQYF. CDR3 DNA: TGTGCCAGCAGTCGCGACAGGAACCTCTACGAGCAGTACTTC. This rearrangement joins TRBV6-1 to TRBJ2-7; tentative D call: TRBD1 (6 bases). The CDR3 loop spans 14 amino acids. From germline, CDR1 is MNHNS and CDR2 SASEGT. Trimming pared 5 bases from V and 3 bases from J, leaving 14 bases between.

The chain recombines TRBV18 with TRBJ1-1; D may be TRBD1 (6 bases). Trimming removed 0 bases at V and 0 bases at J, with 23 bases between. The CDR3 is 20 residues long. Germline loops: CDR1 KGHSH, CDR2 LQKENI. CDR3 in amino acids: CASSPPLYRDIKTMNTEAFF. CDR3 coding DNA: TGTGCCAGCTCACCACCCCTTTACCGGGACATAAAGACCATGAACACTGAAGCTTTCTTT. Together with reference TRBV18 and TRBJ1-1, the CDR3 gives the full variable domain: NAGVMQNPRHLVRRRGQEARLRCSPMKGHSHVYWYRQLPEEGLKFMVYLQKENIIDESGMPKERFSAEFPKEGPSILRIQQVVRGDSAAYFCASSPPLYRDIKTMNTEAFFGQGTRLTVV.

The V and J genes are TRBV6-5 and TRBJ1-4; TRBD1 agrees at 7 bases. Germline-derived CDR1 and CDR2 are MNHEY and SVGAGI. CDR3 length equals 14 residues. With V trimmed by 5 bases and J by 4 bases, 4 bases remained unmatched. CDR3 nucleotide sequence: TGTGCCAGCAGTCACCGGGACAGTAATGAAAAACTGTTTTTT. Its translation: CASSHRDSNEKLFF.

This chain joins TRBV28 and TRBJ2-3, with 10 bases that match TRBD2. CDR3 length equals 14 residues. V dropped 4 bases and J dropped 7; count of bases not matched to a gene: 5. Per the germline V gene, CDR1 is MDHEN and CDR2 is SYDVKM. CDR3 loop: CASSSGTSAYTQYF. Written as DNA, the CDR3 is TGTGCCAGCAGTTCCGGGACTAGCGCTTATACGCAGTATTTT.

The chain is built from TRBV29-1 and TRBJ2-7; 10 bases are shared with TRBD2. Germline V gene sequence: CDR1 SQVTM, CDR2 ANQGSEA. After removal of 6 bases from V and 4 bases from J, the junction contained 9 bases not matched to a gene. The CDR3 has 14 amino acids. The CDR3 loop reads CSVDGLAGEYEQYF. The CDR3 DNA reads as TGCAGCGTCGATGGCCTAGCGGGAGAGTACGAGCAGTACTTC.

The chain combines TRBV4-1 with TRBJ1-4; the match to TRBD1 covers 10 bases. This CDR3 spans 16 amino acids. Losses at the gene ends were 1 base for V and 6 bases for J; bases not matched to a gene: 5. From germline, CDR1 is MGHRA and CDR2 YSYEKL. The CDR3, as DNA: TGCGCCAGCAGCCAAGGCGGGACAGGGGCTTATGAAAAACTGTTTTTT. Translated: CASSQGGTGAYEKLFF.

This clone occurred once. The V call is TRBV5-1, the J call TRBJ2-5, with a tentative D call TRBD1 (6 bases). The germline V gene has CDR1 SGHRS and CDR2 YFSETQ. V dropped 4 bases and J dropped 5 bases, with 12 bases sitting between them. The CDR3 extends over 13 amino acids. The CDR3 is CASSPGQSETQYF. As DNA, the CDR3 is TGCGCCAGCAGCCCGGGACAAAGTGAGACCCAGTACTTC.

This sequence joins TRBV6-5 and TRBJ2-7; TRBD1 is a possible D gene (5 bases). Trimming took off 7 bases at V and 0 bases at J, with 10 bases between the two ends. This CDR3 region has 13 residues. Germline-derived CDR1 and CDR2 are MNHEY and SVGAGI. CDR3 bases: TGTGCCAGCAAAAGACAGTCCTCCTACGAGCAGTACTTC. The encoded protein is CASKRQSSYEQYF.

The CDR3, as DNA: TGTGCCAGCCGCCTACGGGAGTCCTACAATGAGCAGTTCTTC. Amino acids: CASRLRESYNEQFF. The V and J genes are TRBV27 and TRBJ2-1; D is perhaps TRBD2 (6 bases). V lost 8 bases and J lost 1, with 12 bases in between. Germline CDR1 is MNHEY and CDR2 is SMNVEV (reference sequence). The CDR3 consists of 14 residues.

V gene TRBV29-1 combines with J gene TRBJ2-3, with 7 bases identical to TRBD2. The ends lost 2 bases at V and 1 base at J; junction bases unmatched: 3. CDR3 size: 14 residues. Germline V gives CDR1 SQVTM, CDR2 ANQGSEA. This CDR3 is CSVERGVGTDTQYF. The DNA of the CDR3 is TGCAGCGTTGAACGGGGGGTGGGCACAGATACGCAGTATTTT.

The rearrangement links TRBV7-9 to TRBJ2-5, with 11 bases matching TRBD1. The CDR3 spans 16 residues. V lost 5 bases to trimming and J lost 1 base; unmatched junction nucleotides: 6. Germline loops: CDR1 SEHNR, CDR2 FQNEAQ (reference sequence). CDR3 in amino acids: CASSPGGTGGQETQYF. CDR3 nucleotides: TGTGCCAGCAGCCCAGGGGGGACAGGGGGCCAAGAGACCCAGTACTTC.

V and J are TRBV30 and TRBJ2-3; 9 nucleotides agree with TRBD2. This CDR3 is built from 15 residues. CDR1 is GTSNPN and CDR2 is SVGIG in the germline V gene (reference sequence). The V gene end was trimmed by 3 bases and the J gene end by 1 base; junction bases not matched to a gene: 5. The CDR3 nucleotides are TGTGCCTGGAGCAGACTAGCGGACCGCACAGATACGCAGTATTTT. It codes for CAWSRLADRTDTQYF. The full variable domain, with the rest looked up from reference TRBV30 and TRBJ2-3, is SQTIHQWPATLVQPVGSPLSLECTVEGTSNPNLYWYRQAAGRGLQLLFYSVGIGQISSEVPQNLSASRPQDRQFILSSKKLLLSDSGFYLCAWSRLADRTDTQYFGPGTRLTVL.

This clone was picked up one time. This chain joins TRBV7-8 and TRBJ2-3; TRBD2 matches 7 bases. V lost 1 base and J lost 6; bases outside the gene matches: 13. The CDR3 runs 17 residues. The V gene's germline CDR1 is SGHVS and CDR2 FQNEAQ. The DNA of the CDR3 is TGTGCCAGCAGCTTAGACAGCGGGACTCGCGGAGGGGATACGCAGTATTTT. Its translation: CASSLDSGTRGGDTQYF.

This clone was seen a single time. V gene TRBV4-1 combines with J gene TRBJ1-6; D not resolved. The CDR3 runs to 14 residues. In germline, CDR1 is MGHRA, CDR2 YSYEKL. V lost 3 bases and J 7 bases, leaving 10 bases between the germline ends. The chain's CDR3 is CASSQVAFNSPLHF. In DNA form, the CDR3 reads TGCGCCAGCAGCCAGGTAGCCTTCAATTCACCCCTCCACTTT.

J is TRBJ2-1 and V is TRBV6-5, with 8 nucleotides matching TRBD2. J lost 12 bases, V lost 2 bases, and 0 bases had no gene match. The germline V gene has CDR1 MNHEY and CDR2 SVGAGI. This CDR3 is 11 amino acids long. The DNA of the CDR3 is TGTGCCAGCAGTTACCGGGGGGGGCAGTTCTTC. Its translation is CASSYRGGQFF.

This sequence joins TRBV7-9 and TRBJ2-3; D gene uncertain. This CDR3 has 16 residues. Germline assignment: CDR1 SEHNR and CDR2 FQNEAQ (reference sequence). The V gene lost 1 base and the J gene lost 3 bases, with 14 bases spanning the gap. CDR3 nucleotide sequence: TGTGCCAGCAGCTTAGTAGAGTTTATCGGGACAGATACGCAGTATTTT. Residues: CASSLVEFIGTDTQYF.

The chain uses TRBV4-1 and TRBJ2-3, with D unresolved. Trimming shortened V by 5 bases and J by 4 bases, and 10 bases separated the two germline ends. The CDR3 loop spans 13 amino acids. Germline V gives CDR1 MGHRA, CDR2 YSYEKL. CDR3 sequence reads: CASSRTAADTQYF. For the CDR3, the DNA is TGCGCCAGCAGCAGAACAGCTGCAGATACGCAGTATTTT.

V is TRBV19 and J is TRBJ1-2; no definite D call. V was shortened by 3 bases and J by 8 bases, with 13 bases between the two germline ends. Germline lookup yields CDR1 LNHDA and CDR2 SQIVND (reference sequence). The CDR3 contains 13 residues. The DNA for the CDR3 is TGTGCCAGTAGTATGGTACAGAGTGGAGGCTACACCTTC. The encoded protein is CASSMVQSGGYTF. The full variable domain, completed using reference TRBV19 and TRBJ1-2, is DGGITQSPKYLFRKEGQNVTLSCEQNLNHDAMYWYRQDPGQGLRLIYYSQIVNDFQKGDIAEGYSVSREKKESFPLTVTSAQKNPTAFYLCASSMVQSGGYTFGSGTRLTVV.

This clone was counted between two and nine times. The CDR3 is CASSQSRDRTINEQYF. The CDR3 DNA reads as TGCGCCAGCAGCCAAAGCCGGGACAGAACAATCAACGAGCAGTACTTC. The rearrangement joins TRBV4-1 to TRBJ2-7; 7 bases fit TRBD1. The CDR3 runs to 16 residues. The V gene's germline CDR1 is MGHRA and CDR2 YSYEKL. With 2 bases clipped from V and 5 bases from J, the junction kept 12 bases outside the gene matches.

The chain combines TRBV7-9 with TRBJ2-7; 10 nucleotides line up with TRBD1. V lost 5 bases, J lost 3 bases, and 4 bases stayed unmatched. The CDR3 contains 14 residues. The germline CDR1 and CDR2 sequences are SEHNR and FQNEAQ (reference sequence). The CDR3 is CASSPRTGGYEQYF. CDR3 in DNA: TGTGCCAGCAGCCCACGGACAGGGGGCTACGAGCAGTACTTC.

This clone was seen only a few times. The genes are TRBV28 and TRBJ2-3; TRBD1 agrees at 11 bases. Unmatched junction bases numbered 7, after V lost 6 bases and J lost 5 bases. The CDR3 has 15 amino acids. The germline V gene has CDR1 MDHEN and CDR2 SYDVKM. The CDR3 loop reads CASSLGQGGLDTQYF. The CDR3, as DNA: TGTGCCAGCAGCCTGGGACAGGGGGGGTTAGATACGCAGTATTTT. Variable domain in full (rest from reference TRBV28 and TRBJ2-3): DVKVTQSSRYLVKRTGEKVFLECVQDMDHENMFWYRQDPGLGLRLIYFSYDVKMKEKGDIPEGYSVSREKKERFSLILESASTNQTSMYLCASSLGQGGLDTQYFGPGTRLTVL.

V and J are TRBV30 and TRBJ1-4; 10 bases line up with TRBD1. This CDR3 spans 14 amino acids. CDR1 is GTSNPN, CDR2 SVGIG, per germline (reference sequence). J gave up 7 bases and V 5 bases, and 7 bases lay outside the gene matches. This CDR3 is CAWEGDRGSEKLFF. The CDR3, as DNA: TGTGCCTGGGAGGGGGACAGGGGAAGTGAAAAACTGTTTTTT.